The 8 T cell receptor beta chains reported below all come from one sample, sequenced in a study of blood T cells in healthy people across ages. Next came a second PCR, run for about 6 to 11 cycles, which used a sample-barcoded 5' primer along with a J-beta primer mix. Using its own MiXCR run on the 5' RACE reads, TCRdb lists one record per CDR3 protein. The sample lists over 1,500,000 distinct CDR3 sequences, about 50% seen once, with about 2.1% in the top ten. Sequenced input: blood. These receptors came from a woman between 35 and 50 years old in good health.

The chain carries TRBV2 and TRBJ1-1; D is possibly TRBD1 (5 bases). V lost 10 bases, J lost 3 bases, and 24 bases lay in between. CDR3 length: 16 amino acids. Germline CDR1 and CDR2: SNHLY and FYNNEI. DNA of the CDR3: TGTGCCACTAGCGCCCCGGAAGGGGTGGCGTACACTGAAGCTTTCTTT. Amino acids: CATSAPEGVAYTEAFF.

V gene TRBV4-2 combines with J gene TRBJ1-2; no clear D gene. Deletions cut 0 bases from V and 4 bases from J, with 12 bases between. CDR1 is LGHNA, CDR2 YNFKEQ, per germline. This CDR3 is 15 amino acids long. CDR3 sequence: CASSQEARQTYGYTF. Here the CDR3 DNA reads TGTGCCAGCAGCCAAGAGGCCCGCCAAACCTATGGCTACACCTTC.

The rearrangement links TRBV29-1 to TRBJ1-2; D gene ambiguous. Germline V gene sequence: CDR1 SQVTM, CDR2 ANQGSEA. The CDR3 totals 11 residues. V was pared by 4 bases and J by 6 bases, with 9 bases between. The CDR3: CSVGTDDGYTF. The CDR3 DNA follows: TGCAGCGTTGGGACGGACGATGGCTACACCTTC.

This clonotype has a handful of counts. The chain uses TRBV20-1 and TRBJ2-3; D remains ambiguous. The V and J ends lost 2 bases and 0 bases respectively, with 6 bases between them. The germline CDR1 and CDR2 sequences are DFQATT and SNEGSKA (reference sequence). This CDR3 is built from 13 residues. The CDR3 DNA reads TGCAGTGCTAGAACTCCGAGCACAGATACGCAGTATTTT. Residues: CSARTPSTDTQYF.

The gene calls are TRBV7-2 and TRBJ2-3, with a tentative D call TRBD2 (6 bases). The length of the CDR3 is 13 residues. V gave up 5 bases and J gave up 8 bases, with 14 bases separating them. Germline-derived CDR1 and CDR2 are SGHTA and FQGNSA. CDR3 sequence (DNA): TGTGCCAGCAGCCAACCTACAGCGGGTACGCAGTATTTT. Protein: CASSQPTAGTQYF.

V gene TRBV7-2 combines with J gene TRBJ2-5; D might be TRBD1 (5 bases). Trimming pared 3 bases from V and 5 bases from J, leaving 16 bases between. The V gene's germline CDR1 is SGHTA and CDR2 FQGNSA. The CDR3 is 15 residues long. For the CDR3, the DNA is TGTGCCAGCAGCTTTCAGGGCCTCGCCGTGGAGACCCAGTACTTC. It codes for CASSFQGLAVETQYF. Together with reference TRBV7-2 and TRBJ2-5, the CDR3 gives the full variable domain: GAGVSQSPSNKVTEKGKDVELRCDPISGHTALYWYRQSLGQGLEFLIYFQGNSAPDKSGLPSDRFSAERTGGSVSTLTIQRTQQEDSAVYLCASSFQGLAVETQYFGPGTRLLVL.

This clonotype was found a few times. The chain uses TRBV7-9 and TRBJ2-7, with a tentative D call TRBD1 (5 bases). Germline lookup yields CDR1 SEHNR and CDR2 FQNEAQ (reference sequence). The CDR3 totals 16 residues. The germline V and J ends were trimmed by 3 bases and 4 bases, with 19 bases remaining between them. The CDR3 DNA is TGTGCCAGCAGCTTCACACCAGGGCAGGTGTCATACGAGCAGTACTTC. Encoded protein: CASSFTPGQVSYEQYF.

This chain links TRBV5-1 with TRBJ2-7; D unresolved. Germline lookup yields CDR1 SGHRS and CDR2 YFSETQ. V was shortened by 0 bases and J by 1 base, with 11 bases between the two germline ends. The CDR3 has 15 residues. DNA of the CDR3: TGCGCCAGCAGCTTGGTCGGGTTTAGGTCCTACGAGCAGTACTTC. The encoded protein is CASSLVGFRSYEQYF. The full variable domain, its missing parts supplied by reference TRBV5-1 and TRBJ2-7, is KAGVTQTPRYLIKTRGQQVTLSCSPISGHRSVSWYQQTPGQGLQFLFEYFSETQRNKGNFPGRFSGRQFSNSRSEMNVSTLELGDSALYLCASSLVGFRSYEQYFGPGTRLTVT.